The T cell receptor (beta chain) under discussion was sequenced for a study of T cell responses to AZD1222 COVID-19 vaccine. Note on this clone: Its specificity is not known.

Germline-derived CDR1 and CDR2 are SQVTM and ANQGSEA. The CDR3 sequence is 11 residues long. Profiled with immunoSEQ multiplex PCR; TCRdb holds only in-frame clones, not every one. The sample contains some 120,000 clones, roughly 88% of which appear only once. Regarding the study as a whole: Two AZD1222 doses significantly raised spike-specific TCR breadth and depth over controls.

This clonotype originated in an adult who received the AZD1222 COVID-19 vaccine. Specimen: peripheral blood, collected 28 days after the second AZD1222 dose. The chain uses TRBV29-1 and TRBJ1-2; 9 bases fit TRBD1. In DNA, the CDR3 is TGCGGTACAGGGGGCGGATATGGCTACACCTTC. Its translation is CGTGGGYGYTF.